The next 27 T cell receptor beta chains were all read from a single sample in a study of blood T cell repertoires in COVID-19. Generated by immunoSEQ multiplex PCR, the TCRdb table keeps only in-frame clones and is missing some. Of roughly 300,000 clones listed, more than 75% are singletons. The sample consisted of PBMCs or T cells enriched from blood (not recorded which). The receptors originated from a woman younger than 45 who had recovered from COVID-19.

In this sample, this clone turned up a few times. The rearrangement joins TRBV6-5 to TRBJ2-2; the match to TRBD1 covers 10 bases. CDR1 and CDR2 (germline): MNHEY, SVGAGI. V shed 10 bases, J shed 6 bases, and the junction held 11 bases outside the gene matches. The CDR3 sequence is 15 residues long. As DNA, the CDR3 is TGTGCCACTACTACCGGGACAGGGGTAGCCGGGGAGCTGTTTTTT. Protein: CATTTGTGVAGELFF.

CDR3 residues: CASPGQGPSYNEQFF. For the CDR3, the DNA is TGTGCCAGCCCTGGACAGGGTCCTTCCTACAATGAGCAGTTCTTC. The chain uses TRBV25-1 and TRBJ2-1; TRBD1 aligns across 8 bases. The CDR3 covers 15 residues. V trimming: 8 bases; J trimming: 1 base; junction bases outside the gene matches: 7. Germline loops: CDR1 MGHDK, CDR2 SYGVNS.

This rearrangement joins TRBV24-1 to TRBJ1-4; 7 bases line up with TRBD1. Germline V gene sequence: CDR1 KGHDR, CDR2 SFDVKD. There are 13 residues in the CDR3. V lost 4 bases, J lost 11 bases, and 6 bases stayed unmatched. In nucleotides, the CDR3 is TGTGCCACCAGTGAACAAGGGACAGACAAACTGTTTTTT. The encoded protein is CATSEQGTDKLFF.

This clone was counted a few times. The V and J genes are TRBV11-1 and TRBJ1-4; 7 positions agree with TRBD1. This CDR3 has 16 residues. Losses at the gene ends were 5 bases for V and 7 bases for J; bases not matched to a gene: 13. Germline CDR1 is SGHAT and CDR2 is FQDESV (reference sequence). The CDR3, as DNA: TGTGCCAGCAGCCCGCGTACAGGGGAGGTTGGTGAAAAACTGTTTTTT. Its translation: CASSPRTGEVGEKLFF.

V usage is TRBV19 and J usage is TRBJ1-3; no definite D call. Between the trimmed V and J ends, which lost 6 bases and 0 bases, there was a span of 6 bases. The CDR3 totals 13 residues. Looked up from germline, CDR1 is LNHDA and CDR2 is SQIVND (reference sequence). The CDR3 is CASRLLSGNTIYF. The CDR3 coding sequence is TGTGCCAGTAGACTACTCTCTGGAAACACCATATATTTT.

The chain is built from TRBV9 and TRBJ2-2; TRBD1 aligns across 8 bases. J gave up 4 bases and V 3 bases, and 11 bases lay outside the gene matches. The CDR3 loop spans 17 amino acids. Germline V lookup: CDR1 SGDLS, CDR2 YYNGEE. CDR3 DNA: TGTGCCAGCAGCGCCGGGACAGGTACCCCGGTCACCGGGGAGCTGTTTTTT. Its translation: CASSAGTGTPVTGELFF.

The chain links TRBV9 to TRBJ2-3; D might be TRBD1 (6 bases). Trimming stripped 2 bases from V and 1 base from J, with 11 bases between. CDR3 size: 15 residues. The germline CDR1 and CDR2 sequences are SGDLS and YYNGEE. The CDR3 spells CASSVRTAGTDTQYF. The CDR3 DNA is TGTGCCAGCAGCGTCCGGACAGCCGGCACAGATACGCAGTATTTT. Full variable domain (outside the CDR3, taken from reference TRBV9 and TRBJ2-3): DSGVTQTPKHLITATGQRVTLRCSPRSGDLSVYWYQQSLDQGLQFLIQYYNGEERAKGNILERFSAQQFPDLHSELNLSSLELGDSALYFCASSVRTAGTDTQYFGPGTRLTVL.

The chain joins TRBV6-5 to TRBJ1-3, with D possibly TRBD1 on 5 matching bases. CDR3 size: 13 residues. Germline-derived CDR1 and CDR2 are MNHEY and SVGAGI. The V end was cut by 5 bases, the J end by 8 bases, with 13 bases between. CDR3 loop: CASSPTRADTIYF. DNA of the CDR3: TGTGCCAGCAGTCCAACCAGGGCGGACACCATATATTTT.

The chain recombines TRBV30 with TRBJ1-2, with D uncertain. Between the trimmed V and J ends, which lost 6 bases and 12 bases, there was a span of 14 bases. This CDR3 region has 10 residues. Germline CDR1 reads GTSNPN; CDR2 reads SVGIG (reference sequence). In DNA, the CDR3 is TGTGCCTGTGGGCAAGCAGAGAACACCTTC. Encoded protein: CACGQAENTF.

The rearrangement joins TRBV23-1 to TRBJ2-7; 11 positions match TRBD1. TRBV23-1 is an ORF, and what it does is uncertain. The CDR3 is 16 amino acids. V was pared by 3 bases and J by 4 bases, with 8 bases of the junction left unmatched. CDR3 amino acids: CASSQGQGDVYYEQYF. CDR3 DNA sequence: TGCGCCAGCAGTCAGGGACAGGGGGATGTTTATTACGAGCAGTACTTC.

This rearrangement joins TRBV28 to TRBJ2-1, with a weak D call TRBD2 (5 bases). V lost 5 bases and J lost 8, with 19 bases in between. The CDR3 extends over 15 amino acids. CDR1 and CDR2 (germline): MDHEN, SYDVKM. CDR3 DNA sequence: TGTGCCAGCAGTACCAGACTATCCAGTAAGGATGAGCAGTTCTTC. Protein product: CASSTRLSSKDEQFF.

V is TRBV25-1 and J is TRBJ2-2; 7 positions match TRBD1. Germline CDR1 MGHDK, CDR2 SYGVNS. The CDR3 is made up of 15 amino acids. V lost 6 bases, J lost 6 bases, and 10 bases stayed unmatched. This CDR3 reads CASSLYDRDAGELFF. CDR3 sequence (DNA): TGTGCCAGCAGCCTCTACGACAGGGACGCCGGGGAGCTGTTTTTT.

This clone was seen only a few times. The V gene is TRBV5-1, the J gene TRBJ2-7, with 10 bases fitting TRBD1. The CDR3 contains 17 residues. The V gene end was trimmed by 2 bases and the J gene end by 5 bases; junction bases not matched to a gene: 13. CDR1 SGHRS and CDR2 YFSETQ come from the germline V gene. The CDR3 reads CASSLDLGQGVRHEQYF. The DNA for the CDR3 is TGCGCCAGCAGCTTAGATCTAGGACAGGGGGTCAGGCACGAGCAGTACTTC. The full variable domain, completed using reference TRBV5-1 and TRBJ2-7, is KAGVTQTPRYLIKTRGQQVTLSCSPISGHRSVSWYQQTPGQGLQFLFEYFSETQRNKGNFPGRFSGRQFSNSRSEMNVSTLELGDSALYLCASSLDLGQGVRHEQYFGPGTRLTVT.

This chain connects TRBV11-2 to TRBJ2-2, with D maybe TRBD1 (6 bases). The CDR3 loop spans 15 amino acids. The germline V gene has CDR1 SGHAT and CDR2 FQNNGV. Trimming took off 1 base at V and 6 bases at J, with 12 bases between the two ends. The CDR3 nucleotides are TGTGCCAGCAGCTTAGTACCAGGGGTCCCCGGGGAGCTGTTTTTT. Protein sequence: CASSLVPGVPGELFF.

This chain joins TRBV12-5 and TRBJ1-4; TRBD1 aligns across 8 bases. Germline CDR1 is LGHNT and CDR2 is FRNRAP. The CDR3 length is 14 residues. J was trimmed by 7 bases and V by 7 bases; bases with no gene match: 8. In DNA form, the CDR3 reads TGTGCTAGTGCCACCGACAGGGGAGGTGAAAAACTGTTTTTT. It specifies CASATDRGGEKLFF. The full variable domain, in which reference TRBV12-5 and TRBJ1-4 provide the parts outside the CDR3, is DARVTQTPRHKVTEMGQEVTMRCQPILGHNTVFWYRQTMMQGLELLAYFRNRAPLDDSGMPKDRFSAEMPDATLATLKIQPSEPRDSAVYFCASATDRGGEKLFFGSGTQLSVL.

The chain joins TRBV5-1 to TRBJ2-7, with 8 bases lining up with TRBD1. Germline loops: CDR1 SGHRS, CDR2 YFSETQ. V shed 0 bases, J shed 3 bases, and the junction held 2 bases outside the gene matches. CDR3 size: 14 residues. DNA for the CDR3: TGCGCCAGCAGCTTGGAGGGACAGGTCTACGAGCAGTACTTC. Protein product: CASSLEGQVYEQYF.

This clone was detected once. The gene calls are TRBV18 and TRBJ2-2; 8 nucleotides align to TRBD1. CDR1 and CDR2 from the germline V gene are KGHSH and LQKENI. CDR3 size: 16 residues. The V gene end was trimmed by 6 bases and the J gene end by 2 bases; junction bases not matched to a gene: 8. The CDR3 DNA follows: TGTGCCAGCTCCCGGGACAGGAACGAAAACACCGGGGAGCTGTTTTTT. Amino acid sequence: CASSRDRNENTGELFF.

V usage is TRBV7-2 and J usage is TRBJ2-5; TRBD2 matches at 9 bases. This CDR3 is built from 18 residues. Germline lookup yields CDR1 SGHTA and CDR2 FQGNSA. J was trimmed by 4 bases and V by 1 base; bases with no gene match: 13. CDR3 bases: TGTGCCAGCAGCTTAGTGTTGGGTGGCGGGGGGGCAGGAGAGACCCAGTACTTC. As protein: CASSLVLGGGGAGETQYF.

This chain uses TRBV19 with TRBJ1-5; D might be TRBD1 (6 bases). Trimming removed 6 bases at V and 5 bases at J, with 17 bases between. The CDR3 contains 15 residues. Per germline, CDR1 LNHDA and CDR2 SQIVND (reference sequence). CDR3 nucleotides: TGTGCCAGTAGGGGTGGACAGCACCCCTATCAGCCCCAGCATTTT. The encoded protein is CASRGGQHPYQPQHF. Full variable domain (remainder filled in from reference TRBV19 and TRBJ1-5): DGGITQSPKYLFRKEGQNVTLSCEQNLNHDAMYWYRQDPGQGLRLIYYSQIVNDFQKGDIAEGYSVSREKKESFPLTVTSAQKNPTAFYLCASRGGQHPYQPQHFGDGTRLSIL.

V is TRBV30 and J is TRBJ2-2; D may be TRBD1 (5 bases). The CDR3 loop spans 14 amino acids. Germline-derived CDR1 and CDR2 are GTSNPN and SVGIG (reference sequence). V lost 0 bases, J lost 8 bases, and 13 bases lay in between. CDR3 in amino acids: CAWSVLWGPGELFF. The CDR3 nucleotides are TGTGCCTGGAGTGTACTATGGGGCCCTGGGGAGCTGTTTTTT. Supplemented by reference TRBV30 and TRBJ2-2, the full variable domain reads SQTIHQWPATLVQPVGSPLSLECTVEGTSNPNLYWYRQAAGRGLQLLFYSVGIGQISSEVPQNLSASRPQDRQFILSSKKLLLSDSGFYLCAWSVLWGPGELFFGEGSRLTVL.

The V call is TRBV5-4, the J call TRBJ1-1, with 8 nucleotides matching TRBD1. CDR1 SGHNT and CDR2 YYREEE come from the germline V gene (reference sequence). V lost 5 bases, J lost 1 base, and 4 bases stayed unmatched. This CDR3 region has 14 residues. This CDR3 is CASRSQGGNTEAFF. The CDR3 DNA follows: TGTGCCAGCAGATCACAGGGGGGGAACACTGAAGCTTTCTTT.

The chain uses TRBV7-9 and TRBJ1-6; perhaps TRBD1 as D (6 bases). This CDR3 spans 16 amino acids. V gave up 5 bases and J gave up 3 bases, with 14 bases separating them. Germline V gene data show CDR1 as SEHNR and CDR2 as FQNEAQ (reference sequence). In DNA, the CDR3 is TGTGCCAGCAGCCGGGACAACCTTCTCTATAATTCACCCCTCCACTTT. This codes for CASSRDNLLYNSPLHF. Combining the CDR3 with reference TRBV7-9 and TRBJ1-6 gives the whole variable domain DTGVSQNPRHKITKRGQNVTFRCDPISEHNRLYWYRQTLGQGPEFLTYFQNEAQLEKSRLLSDRFSAERPKGSFSTLEIQRTEQGDSAMYLCASSRDNLLYNSPLHFGNGTRLTVT.

The chain is built from TRBV27 and TRBJ1-5; D is possibly TRBD1 (5 bases). Germline CDR1 reads MNHEY; CDR2 reads SMNVEV (reference sequence). The CDR3 sequence is 13 residues long. V lost 5 bases and J 7 bases, leaving 12 bases between the germline ends. The CDR3 region has the DNA TGTGCCAGCAGTCCACAGGTCCTACAGCCCCAGCATTTT. Its translation is CASSPQVLQPQHF.

The V call is TRBV7-2, the J call TRBJ1-4; TRBD1 aligns across 8 bases. The CDR3 has 15 amino acids. Germline CDR1 and CDR2: SGHTA and FQGNSA. After removal of 4 bases from V and 5 bases from J, the junction contained 6 bases not matched to a gene. The CDR3 sequence: CASSSGQGGNEKLFF. The CDR3 nucleotides are TGTGCCAGCAGCTCCGGACAGGGTGGGAATGAAAAACTGTTTTTT.

The rearrangement uses TRBV19 and TRBJ1-1; 8 bases agree with TRBD1. V shed 6 bases and J 0 bases; nucleotides not matched to a gene: 0. The CDR3 totals 13 residues. Germline V lookup: CDR1 LNHDA, CDR2 SQIVND (reference sequence). The CDR3 sequence: CASRGQVNTEAFF. The CDR3 region has the DNA TGTGCCAGTAGGGGACAGGTGAACACTGAAGCTTTCTTT.

This clone was counted between two and nine times. The rearrangement uses TRBV27 and TRBJ2-7; TRBD2 matches 11 bases. V was clipped by 6 bases and J by 1 base; unmatched bases: 8. Germline CDR1 MNHEY, CDR2 SMNVEV (reference sequence). This CDR3 is built from 16 residues. The CDR3 protein is CASRKSLAGGSYEQYF. The CDR3 nucleotides are TGTGCCAGCAGGAAGAGCCTAGCGGGGGGTTCCTACGAGCAGTACTTC.

This rearrangement joins TRBV19 to TRBJ2-3, with 9 positions matching TRBD2. The CDR3 loop spans 15 amino acids. Germline-derived CDR1 and CDR2 are LNHDA and SQIVND (reference sequence). With V trimmed by 10 bases and J by 4 bases, 12 bases remained unmatched. The CDR3 region is CATGGLAGGADTQYF. CDR3 bases: TGTGCCACCGGAGGGCTGGCGGGGGGGGCAGATACGCAGTATTTT.